This is a list of T cell receptor beta chains from one sample in a study of molecular identifiers for immune sequencing clone quantification. Each CDR3 protein gets one entry after TCRdb re-called the PCR reads with MiXCR. The sample shows over 90,000 distinct CDR3 sequences, 30% to 35% of them seen only once. Material: naive CD8+ T cells from blood, with Jurkat cell RNA spiked in. These receptors came from a human donor in good health. Some libraries in this study had Jurkat cell RNA spiked in. The CDR3 runs from the conserved cysteine through the conserved F or W. A D gene is named only where the DNA matches it firmly. The size entry is marked missing in some rows and otherwise reads once, few, many or a size class.

clone_size	v_call	d_call	j_call	cdr3_aa	cdr3_nt
-	TRBV11-2	TRBD2	TRBJ2-1	CASSSYRGRPYNEQFF	TGTGCCAGCAGCTCATATCGCGGGAGACCCTACAATGAGCAGTTCTTC
few	TRBV2	-	TRBJ1-5	CASSLGGNNQPQHF	TGTGCCAGCAGTCTGGGAGGGAACAATCAGCCCCAGCATTTT
-	TRBV7-2	TRBD2	TRBJ2-3	CASSLALSGTTDTQYF	TGTGCCAGCAGCCTCGCCTTAAGCGGGACCACAGATACGCAGTATTTT
-	TRBV7-9	-	TRBJ2-7	CASSTRTKAYEQYF	TGTGCCAGCAGCACCCGGACGAAAGCCTACGAGCAGTACTTC
-	TRBV27	TRBD1	TRBJ1-1	CASSPFEVDREAFF	TGTGCCAGCAGTCCCTTCGAGGTGGACAGGGAAGCTTTCTTT
few	TRBV11-2	TRBD1	TRBJ2-5	CASSLWDSPQETQYF	TGTGCCAGCAGCTTATGGGACAGCCCCCAAGAGACCCAGTACTTC
-	TRBV28	-	TRBJ2-1	CASSPSGSRYNEQFF	TGTGCCAGCAGTCCTTCGGGTAGCCGATACAATGAGCAGTTCTTC
few	TRBV28	TRBD2	TRBJ2-3	CASSPPSGGRTDTQYF	TGTGCCAGCAGTCCACCTAGCGGAGGTCGCACAGATACGCAGTATTTT
-	TRBV6-5	-	TRBJ2-1	CASGDYNEQFF	TGTGCCAGCGGGGATTACAATGAGCAGTTCTTC
few	TRBV13	TRBD1	TRBJ2-7	CASSFRDRVFEQYF	TGTGCCAGCAGCTTCCGGGACAGGGTATTCGAGCAGTACTTC
-	TRBV19	-	TRBJ2-1	CASSPGSYKEQFF	TGTGCCAGTAGTCCCGGGAGTTACAAAGAGCAGTTCTTC
many	TRBV15	-	TRBJ2-3	CATSRDKRRGLDTQYF	TGTGCCACCAGCAGAGATAAGCGGAGGGGGTTAGATACGCAGTATTTT
-	TRBV13	-	TRBJ2-5	CASSAVDEGQETRYF	TGTGCCAGCAGCGCCGTCGATGAGGGGCAAGAGACCCGGTACTTC
once	TRBV29-1	-	TRBJ2-7	CSGETGSANEQYF	TGCAGCGGTGAGACCGGGAGCGCCAACGAGCAGTACTTC
few	TRBV6-2/TRBV6-3	TRBD1	TRBJ1-5	CASSYSAGGLPQHF	TGTGCCAGCAGTTACTCGGCAGGGGGACTGCCCCAGCATTTT
many	TRBV6-2/TRBV6-3	-	TRBJ1-5	CASSSGRGNQPQHF	TGTGCCAGCAGTTCTGGCAGGGGCAATCAGCCCCAGCATTTT
many	TRBV7-9	-	TRBJ2-3	CASRLRDTAVSTQYF	TGTGCCAGCCGCCTTAGGGACACTGCCGTCAGTACGCAGTATTTT
few	TRBV5-4	TRBD2	TRBJ2-3	CASSRMALAGGEGTDTQYF	TGTGCCAGCAGTCGAATGGCGCTAGCGGGAGGTGAGGGCACAGATACGCAGTATTTT
many	TRBV25-1	-	TRBJ2-7	CASSMLGYEQYF	TGTGCCAGCAGTATGTTGGGGTACGAGCAGTACTTC
-	TRBV5-6	-	TRBJ1-2	CASSLLRQANYGYTF	TGTGCCAGCAGCTTATTAAGACAAGCTAACTATGGCTACACCTTC
-	TRBV7-7	TRBD2	TRBJ2-5	CASSSGQAGGPETQYF	TGTGCCAGCAGCTCGGGACAAGCGGGAGGGCCAGAGACCCAGTACTTC